This T cell receptor beta chain was profiled in a study of T cell repertoires in cytomegalovirus infection. The overall study: Public TCR beta signatures marked donors with CMV infection and the matching HLA. Notes on the study in general: The study identified carriers of CMV plus the relevant HLA from cumulative public TCR beta family frequency. HLA-C-restricted CMV-specific TCR beta clonotypes were dominant in the ex vivo response.

Remarks on this clonotype: What it binds is unknown.

TCRdb reanalysed the reads using MiXCR and keeps one entry per CDR3 protein. This table has fewer than 550,000 distinct CDR3 sequences, about 26% appearing once. The CDR3 consists of 15 residues. V dropped 1 base and J dropped 4 bases, with 14 bases sitting between them. The germline V gene has CDR1 SGHAT and CDR2 FQNNGV. The source is a human donor in good health (CMV status not recorded). Some clones in this sample may be carry-over from other donors' samples. This chain joins TRBV11-2 and TRBJ2-7; weak D call: TRBD1 (5 bases). Sequencing was performed on PBMCs. The CDR3 reads CASSLGNIGVYEQYV. For the CDR3, the DNA is TGTGCCAGCAGCTTAGGTAACATAGGGGTTTACGAGCAGTACGTC.